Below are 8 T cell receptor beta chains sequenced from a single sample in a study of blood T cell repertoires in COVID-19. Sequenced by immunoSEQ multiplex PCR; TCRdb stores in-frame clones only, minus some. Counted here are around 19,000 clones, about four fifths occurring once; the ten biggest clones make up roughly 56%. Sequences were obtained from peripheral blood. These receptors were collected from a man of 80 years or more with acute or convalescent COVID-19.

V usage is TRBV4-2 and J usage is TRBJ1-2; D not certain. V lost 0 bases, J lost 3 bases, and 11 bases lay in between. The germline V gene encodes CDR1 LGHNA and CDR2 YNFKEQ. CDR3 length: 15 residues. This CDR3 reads CASSQEAGKDYGYTF. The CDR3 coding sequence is TGTGCCAGCAGCCAAGAAGCAGGCAAGGACTATGGCTACACCTTC.

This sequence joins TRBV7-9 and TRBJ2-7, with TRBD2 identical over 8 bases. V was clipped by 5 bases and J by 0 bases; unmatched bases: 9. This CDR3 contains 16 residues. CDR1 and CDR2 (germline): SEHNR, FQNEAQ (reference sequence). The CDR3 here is CASSRLTSVSSYEQYF. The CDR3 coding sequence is TGTGCCAGCAGCCGCTTGACTAGCGTGAGCTCCTACGAGCAGTACTTC.

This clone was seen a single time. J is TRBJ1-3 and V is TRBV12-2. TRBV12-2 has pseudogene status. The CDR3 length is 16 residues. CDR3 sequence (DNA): TGTGCAAGTCGCTTAGGGGGAGGCCGCTCTGGAAACACCATATATTTT. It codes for CASRLGGGRSGNTIYF.

The CDR3 DNA is TGTGCCAGCTCACCTTCCTTGACGGGGACCGGGGAGCTGTTTTTT. Encoded protein: CASSPSLTGTGELFF. The chain joins TRBV18 to TRBJ2-2; TRBD2 is a possible D gene (5 bases). Germline CDR1 KGHSH, CDR2 LQKENI. V dropped 3 bases and J dropped 5 bases, with 13 bases sitting between them. The CDR3 is 15 amino acids.

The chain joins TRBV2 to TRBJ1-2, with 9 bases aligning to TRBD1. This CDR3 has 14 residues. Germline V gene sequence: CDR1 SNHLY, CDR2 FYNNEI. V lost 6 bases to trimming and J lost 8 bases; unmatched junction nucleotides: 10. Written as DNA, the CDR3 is TGTGCCAGCAGCAGGGACAGGGAGAGAGGGGGCTACACCTTC. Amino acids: CASSRDRERGGYTF. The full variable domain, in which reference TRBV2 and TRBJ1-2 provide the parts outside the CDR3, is EPEVTQTPSHQVTQMGQEVILRCVPISNHLYFYWYRQILGQKVEFLVSFYNNEISEKSEIFDDQFSVERPDGSNFTLKIRSTKLEDSAMYFCASSRDRERGGYTFGSGTRLTVV.

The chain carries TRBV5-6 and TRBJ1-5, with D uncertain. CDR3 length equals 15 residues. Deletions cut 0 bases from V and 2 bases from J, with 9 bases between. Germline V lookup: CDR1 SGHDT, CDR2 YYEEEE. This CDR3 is CASSLGQAGNQPQHF. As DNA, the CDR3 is TGTGCCAGCAGCTTGGGGCAGGCCGGCAATCAGCCCCAGCATTTT. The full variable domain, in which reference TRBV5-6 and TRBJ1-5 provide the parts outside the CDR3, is DAGVTQSPTHLIKTRGQQVTLRCSPKSGHDTVSWYQQALGQGPQFIFQYYEEEERQRGNFPDRFSGHQFPNYSSELNVNALLLGDSALYLCASSLGQAGNQPQHFGDGTRLSIL.

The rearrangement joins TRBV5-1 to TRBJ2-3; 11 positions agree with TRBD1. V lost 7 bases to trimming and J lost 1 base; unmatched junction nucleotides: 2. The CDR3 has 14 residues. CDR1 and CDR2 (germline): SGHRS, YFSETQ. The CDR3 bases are TGCGCCAGCGGGGGACAGGGGGGCACAGATACGCAGTATTTT. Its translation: CASGGQGGTDTQYF. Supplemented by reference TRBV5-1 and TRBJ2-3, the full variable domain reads KAGVTQTPRYLIKTRGQQVTLSCSPISGHRSVSWYQQTPGQGLQFLFEYFSETQRNKGNFPGRFSGRQFSNSRSEMNVSTLELGDSALYLCASGGQGGTDTQYFGPGTRLTVL.

The CDR3 sequence: CASSVGPGAKNIQYF. For the CDR3, the DNA is TGTGCCAGCAGCGTAGGTCCCGGGGCCAAAAACATTCAGTACTTC. J is TRBJ2-4 and V is TRBV9; D unclear. CDR3 length: 15 amino acids. Trimming cost V 0 bases and J 1 base, with 8 bases left between them. Germline values: CDR1 SGDLS, CDR2 YYNGEE. Variable domain in full (rest from reference TRBV9 and TRBJ2-4): DSGVTQTPKHLITATGQRVTLRCSPRSGDLSVYWYQQSLDQGLQFLIQYYNGEERAKGNILERFSAQQFPDLHSELNLSSLELGDSALYFCASSVGPGAKNIQYFGAGTRLSVL.